The 27 T cell receptor beta chains presented below share a single source sample, sequenced in a study of PD-1 blockade in mismatch repair-deficient tumors. The data were produced by immunoSEQ multiplex PCR, yet TCRdb's version contains in-frame clones alone and is incomplete. The sample lists 50,000 or so clones, 81% occurring once. Source: peripheral blood, taken less than 21 weeks after starting pembrolizumab. Receptors originate from an adult with mismatch repair-deficient cancer.

The gene calls are TRBV29-1 and TRBJ1-4; D gene uncertain. CDR1 and CDR2 from the germline V gene are SQVTM and ANQGSEA. V was cut by 7 bases and J by 4 bases, with 19 bases left in between. This CDR3 comprises 15 residues. This CDR3 reads CSATSGGFNNEKLFF. CDR3 bases: TGCAGCGCAACCTCCGGCGGGTTCAATAATGAAAAACTGTTTTTT.

The V and J genes are TRBV7-6 and TRBJ2-7; D unresolved. Trimming left V 2 bases short and J 3 bases short, with 8 bases between. CDR1 and CDR2 from the germline V gene are SGHVS and FNYEAQ. The CDR3 is 13 amino acids. The CDR3 is CASSLQQNYEQYF. Here the CDR3 DNA reads TGTGCCAGCAGCTTACAACAGAACTACGAGCAGTACTTC. The variable domain in full, with the rest retrieved from reference TRBV7-6 and TRBJ2-7, is GAGVSQSPRYKVTKRGQDVALRCDPISGHVSLYWYRQALGQGPEFLTYFNYEAQQDKSGLPNDRFSAERPEGSISTLTIQRTEQRDSAMYRCASSLQQNYEQYFGPGTRLTVT.

V gene TRBV5-4 combines with J gene TRBJ2-7; unclear D gene. CDR3 length equals 13 residues. V lost 2 bases to trimming and J lost 6 bases, with 12 bases between them. CDR1 and CDR2 from the germline V gene are SGHNT and YYREEE (reference sequence). CDR3 coding DNA: TGTGCCAGCAGCTTAGACGGGTTGGGCGAGCAGTACTTC. It codes for CASSLDGLGEQYF.

This clone was detected a few times. This chain links TRBV6-6 with TRBJ2-1; perhaps TRBD2 as D (5 bases). Germline V gene data show CDR1 as MNHNY and CDR2 as SVGAGI (reference sequence). This CDR3 contains 15 residues. V was cut by 5 bases and J by 8 bases, with 19 bases left in between. The CDR3 here is CASSTSTAKPHEQFF. The CDR3 DNA reads TGTGCCAGCAGTACTAGTACCGCGAAACCCCATGAGCAGTTCTTC.

The chain uses TRBV19 and TRBJ2-1, with TRBD2 as a possible D gene (5 bases). From germline, CDR1 is LNHDA and CDR2 SQIVND (reference sequence). Trimming removed 3 bases from V and 4 bases from J, with 13 bases in between. CDR3 size: 15 residues. The DNA for the CDR3 is TGTGCCAGTAGTATCCAGCGGAATGCATACAATGAGCAGTTCTTC. This gives the protein CASSIQRNAYNEQFF.

This clone was found a few times. V gene TRBV27 combines with J gene TRBJ2-7; D not certain. The ends were cut back, 6 bases at V and 4 bases at J, with 7 bases in the middle. Per germline, CDR1 MNHEY and CDR2 SMNVEV (reference sequence). CDR3 length: 11 amino acids. CDR3 bases: TGTGCCAGCAGACGAGATTACGAGCAGTACTTC. Its translation is CASRRDYEQYF.

The table lists this clone with a few counts. V and J are TRBV27 and TRBJ2-7, with a possible D match to TRBD1 (5 bases). The CDR3 sequence is 13 residues long. V was clipped by 3 bases and J by 3 bases, with 9 bases between them. Germline V gene sequence: CDR1 MNHEY, CDR2 SMNVEV (reference sequence). Here the CDR3 reads CASSLGQHYEQYF. Here the CDR3 DNA reads TGTGCCAGCAGTTTGGGGCAGCACTACGAGCAGTACTTC.

V gene TRBV5-4 combines with J gene TRBJ2-2; D gene unclear. V was trimmed by 2 bases and J by 4 bases, leaving 9 bases between them. Germline assignment: CDR1 SGHNT and CDR2 YYREEE (reference sequence). The CDR3 is 14 amino acids. The DNA of the CDR3 is TGTGCCAGCAGCTTCAAAGGGATCACCGGGGAGCTGTTTTTT. Residues: CASSFKGITGELFF.

This sequence joins TRBV5-8 and TRBJ2-1, with 9 positions matching TRBD2. The CDR3 loop spans 15 amino acids. Trimming at V came to 1 base and at J to 9 bases, leaving 8 bases not matched to a gene. The germline gives CDR1 SGHTS, CDR2 YDEGEE. Written as DNA, the CDR3 is TGTGCCAGCAGCTTGTACGCTAGCGGGAACGTTGAGCAGTTCTTC. Translating it yields CASSLYASGNVEQFF. Full variable domain (outside the CDR3, taken from reference TRBV5-8 and TRBJ2-1): EAGVTQSPTHLIKTRGQQATLRCSPISGHTSVYWYQQALGLGLQFLLWYDEGEERNRGNFPPRFSGRQFPNYSSELNVNALELEDSALYLCASSLYASGNVEQFFGPGTRLTVL.

The table lists this clone with a few counts. In DNA, the CDR3 is TGTGCCAGCAGCCGACACAGGAGTAGCGGGGTGATCACAGATACGCAGTATTTT. Protein: CASSRHRSSGVITDTQYF. The chain couples TRBV21-1 to TRBJ2-3; TRBD2 is the table's D call and was not checked against the DNA. TRBV21-1 is termed a pseudogene. The CDR3 covers 18 residues.

This clone is medium-sized. The V and J genes are TRBV28 and TRBJ2-1; 13 nucleotides match TRBD2. The CDR3 length is 19 residues. Germline V gene sequence: CDR1 MDHEN, CDR2 SYDVKM. The J segment lost 0 bases and the V segment lost 5 bases, leaving 10 bases of the junction unmatched. The CDR3 loop is CASSRPGTSGASSYNEQFF. As DNA, the CDR3 is TGTGCCAGCAGTCGACCCGGGACTAGCGGGGCTAGCTCCTACAATGAGCAGTTCTTC.

The V and J genes are TRBV14 and TRBJ2-1; tentatively, D is TRBD1 (6 bases). Germline CDR1 SGHDN, CDR2 FVKESK. This CDR3 has 15 amino acids. Trimming removed 1 base from V and 9 bases from J, with 16 bases in between. The CDR3 reads CASSQAGTRFGEQFF. The CDR3 DNA is TGTGCCAGCAGCCAAGCCGGGACACGATTTGGTGAGCAGTTCTTC. The full variable domain, completed using reference TRBV14 and TRBJ2-1, is EAGVTQFPSHSVIEKGQTVTLRCDPISGHDNLYWYRRVMGKEIKFLLHFVKESKQDESGMPNNRFLAERTGGTYSTLKVQPAELEDSGVYFCASSQAGTRFGEQFFGPGTRLTVL.

The DNA of the CDR3 is TGTGCCAGTAGGGTGACAGGGGGTTCCTACAATGAGCAGTTCTTC. Translation: CASRVTGGSYNEQFF. J is TRBJ2-1 and V is TRBV19; TRBD1 matches 9 bases. Per the germline V gene, CDR1 is LNHDA and CDR2 is SQIVND (reference sequence). The CDR3 length is 15 residues. The V gene end was trimmed by 6 bases and the J gene end by 1 base; junction bases not matched to a gene: 4.

J is TRBJ2-7 and V is TRBV6-5; TRBD1 matches at 9 bases. The trim removed 2 bases at V and 4 bases at J, leaving 6 bases unmatched. Germline-derived CDR1 and CDR2 are MNHEY and SVGAGI. This CDR3 is 15 amino acids long. In DNA form, the CDR3 reads TGTGCCAGCAGTTACCCGGGACAGGGTTTGTACGAGCAGTACTTC. It translates to CASSYPGQGLYEQYF.

This chain joins TRBV5-1 and TRBJ1-1; the D gene is possibly TRBD1 (5 bases). There are 13 residues in the CDR3. Germline CDR1 is SGHRS and CDR2 is YFSETQ. V lost 8 bases to trimming and J lost 5 bases, with 16 bases between them. CDR3 in amino acids: CASNREGWTEAFF. For the CDR3, the DNA is TGCGCCAGTAATCGGGAGGGGTGGACTGAAGCTTTCTTT. The whole variable domain, remainder taken from reference TRBV5-1 and TRBJ1-1, is KAGVTQTPRYLIKTRGQQVTLSCSPISGHRSVSWYQQTPGQGLQFLFEYFSETQRNKGNFPGRFSGRQFSNSRSEMNVSTLELGDSALYLCASNREGWTEAFFGQGTRLTVV.

The gene calls are TRBV5-6 and TRBJ1-3; D possibly corresponds to TRBD1 (5 bases). The CDR3 totals 14 residues. Trimming shortened V by 0 bases and J by 8 bases, and 12 bases separated the two germline ends. Germline CDR1 SGHDT, CDR2 YYEEEE. CDR3 in DNA: TGTGCCAGCAGCTTGGAGTCTCTGGGGGACACCATATATTTT. Translating gives CASSLESLGDTIYF. The full variable domain, in which reference TRBV5-6 and TRBJ1-3 provide the parts outside the CDR3, is DAGVTQSPTHLIKTRGQQVTLRCSPKSGHDTVSWYQQALGQGPQFIFQYYEEEERQRGNFPDRFSGHQFPNYSSELNVNALLLGDSALYLCASSLESLGDTIYFGEGSWLTVV.

V and J are TRBV5-1 and TRBJ2-7; weak D call: TRBD1 (8 bases). Trimming stripped 5 bases from V and 4 bases from J, with 16 bases between. This CDR3 spans 14 amino acids. Germline CDR1 SGHRS, CDR2 YFSETQ. Here the CDR3 reads CASRSQQGGYEQYF. The CDR3 nucleotides are TGCGCCAGCAGATCCCAACAGGGGGGGTACGAGCAGTACTTC.

The chain joins TRBV6-6 to TRBJ1-3; D gene unclear. V was trimmed by 4 bases and J by 9 bases, leaving 13 bases between them. The CDR3 runs to 13 residues. Germline V gene data show CDR1 as MNHNY and CDR2 as SVGAGI (reference sequence). CDR3 DNA sequence: TGTGCCAGCAGTTCACCAGCCCGACGCACCATATATTTT. The encoded protein is CASSSPARRTIYF.

J is TRBJ2-3 and V is TRBV9; TRBD1 is a possible D gene (6 bases). Trimming removed 1 base at V and 5 bases at J, with 17 bases between. This CDR3 spans 16 amino acids. Germline CDR1 and CDR2: SGDLS and YYNGEE. The CDR3 is CASSVSGGRVGDTQYF. The CDR3 DNA reads as TGTGCCAGCAGCGTATCTGGGGGCCGGGTGGGAGATACGCAGTATTTT. The full variable domain, with the rest looked up from reference TRBV9 and TRBJ2-3, is DSGVTQTPKHLITATGQRVTLRCSPRSGDLSVYWYQQSLDQGLQFLIQYYNGEERAKGNILERFSAQQFPDLHSELNLSSLELGDSALYFCASSVSGGRVGDTQYFGPGTRLTVL.

The rearrangement links TRBV7-9 to TRBJ1-1, with D hard to call. The CDR3 has 13 amino acids. V lost 3 bases and J lost 5, with 10 bases in between. Germline assignment: CDR1 SEHNR and CDR2 FQNEAQ (reference sequence). The CDR3 region has the DNA TGTGCCAGCAGCTTCGAGGGATGGACTGAAGCTTTCTTT. Amino acid sequence: CASSFEGWTEAFF.

The J gene is TRBJ2-3, the V gene TRBV11-2, with 8 nucleotides matching TRBD2. CDR1 is SGHAT and CDR2 is FQNNGV in the germline V gene. With V trimmed by 5 bases and J by 1 base, 8 bases remained unmatched. This CDR3 spans 16 amino acids. CDR3 DNA sequence: TGTGCCAGCAGCCCCGTAGCGGGATCCGGCACAGATACGCAGTATTTT. Its protein product is CASSPVAGSGTDTQYF. Filled out from reference TRBV11-2 and TRBJ2-3, the complete variable domain reads EAGVAQSPRYKIIEKRQSVAFWCNPISGHATLYWYQQILGQGPKLLIQFQNNGVVDDSQLPKDRFSAERLKGVDSTLKIQPAKLEDSAVYLCASSPVAGSGTDTQYFGPGTRLTVL.

The chain recombines TRBV5-4 with TRBJ2-7; no firm D call. The CDR3 is 13 residues long. Deletions cut 4 bases from V and 1 base from J, with 9 bases between. The germline CDR1 and CDR2 sequences are SGHNT and YYREEE (reference sequence). The DNA of the CDR3 is TGTGCCAGCAGCCCCCCTGAGTCCTACGAGCAGTACTTC. It is translated as CASSPPESYEQYF.

This clone was counted a few times. V and J are TRBV19 and TRBJ1-5, with TRBD1 matching over 7 bases. From germline, CDR1 is LNHDA and CDR2 SQIVND (reference sequence). The CDR3 covers 13 residues. The ends lost 6 bases at V and 7 bases at J; junction bases unmatched: 6. CDR3 in amino acids: CASSDRVGQPQHF. The CDR3, as DNA: TGTGCCAGTAGCGACAGGGTTGGACAGCCCCAGCATTTT.

This clone occurred once. The chain has TRBV6-5 and TRBJ2-7; D is possibly TRBD2 (6 bases). With 9 bases removed from V and 0 bases from J, the gap between germline ends came to 12 bases. Germline CDR1 reads MNHEY; CDR2 reads SVGAGI. The CDR3 loop spans 13 amino acids. CDR3 nucleotides: TGTGCCAGTAGTCGGGGGAGCTCCTACGAGCAGTACTTC. Amino acid sequence: CASSRGSSYEQYF.

The chain carries TRBV10-1 and TRBJ2-3; D possibly corresponds to TRBD1 (5 bases). Germline lookup yields CDR1 WNHNN and CDR2 SYGVQD (reference sequence). CDR3 size: 15 residues. Trimming removed 6 bases at V and 0 bases at J, with 13 bases between. CDR3 coding DNA: TGCGCCAGCAGCGACAGTTCGGAAAGCACAGATACGCAGTATTTT. This codes for CASSDSSESTDTQYF.

The chain combines TRBV4-1 with TRBJ2-1; no firm D call. V was pared by 3 bases and J by 1 base, with 13 bases between. The germline CDR1 and CDR2 sequences are MGHRA and YSYEKL. The CDR3 contains 16 residues. CDR3 DNA: TGCGCCAGCAGCCAGATAGACTTGGTATCCTACAATGAGCAGTTCTTC. Translated: CASSQIDLVSYNEQFF.

This clone was recorded a few times. The CDR3 sequence is CASRRTGAAQETQYF. For the CDR3, the DNA is TGTGCCAGCAGGCGGACAGGAGCGGCGCAAGAGACCCAGTACTTC. The V gene is TRBV11-2, the J gene TRBJ2-5, with 7 bases fitting TRBD1. The CDR3 covers 15 residues. Germline CDR1 is SGHAT and CDR2 is FQNNGV. V trimming: 6 bases; J trimming: 2 bases; junction bases outside the gene matches: 9.